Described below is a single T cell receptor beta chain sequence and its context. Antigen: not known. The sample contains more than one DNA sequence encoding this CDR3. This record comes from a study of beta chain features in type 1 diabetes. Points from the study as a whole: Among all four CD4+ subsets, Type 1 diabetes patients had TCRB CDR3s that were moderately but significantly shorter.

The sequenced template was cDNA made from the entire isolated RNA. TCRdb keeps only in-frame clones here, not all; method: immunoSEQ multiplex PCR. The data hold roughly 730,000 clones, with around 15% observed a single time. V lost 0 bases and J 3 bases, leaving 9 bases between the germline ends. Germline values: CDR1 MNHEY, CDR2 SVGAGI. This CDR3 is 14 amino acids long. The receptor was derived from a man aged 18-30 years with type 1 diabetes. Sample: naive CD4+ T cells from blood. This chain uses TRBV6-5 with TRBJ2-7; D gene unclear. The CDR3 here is CASSYSRQVYEQYF. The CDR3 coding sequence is TGTGCCAGCAGTTACTCGCGGCAAGTCTACGAGCAGTACTTC.